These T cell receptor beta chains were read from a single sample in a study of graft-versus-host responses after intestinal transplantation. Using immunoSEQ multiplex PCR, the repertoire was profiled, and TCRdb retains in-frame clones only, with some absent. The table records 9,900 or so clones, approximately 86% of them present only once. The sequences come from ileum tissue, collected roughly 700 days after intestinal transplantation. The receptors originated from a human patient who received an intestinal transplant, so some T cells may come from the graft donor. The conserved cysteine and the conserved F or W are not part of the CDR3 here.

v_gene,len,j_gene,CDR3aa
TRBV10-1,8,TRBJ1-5,ASSGGPQH
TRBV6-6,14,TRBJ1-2,ASSSLGPGQIFLRT
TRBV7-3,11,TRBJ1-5,ASSFQFQQPQH
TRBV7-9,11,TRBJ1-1,ASSFGMNTEAF
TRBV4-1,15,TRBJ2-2,ASSQDTTRTRTGELF
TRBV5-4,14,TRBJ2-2,ASSLIAERRTGELF
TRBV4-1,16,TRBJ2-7,ASSQAGTSGIPPYEQY
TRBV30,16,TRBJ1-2,AWSETARASSPNYGYT
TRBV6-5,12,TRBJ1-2,ASNPGTRRYGYT
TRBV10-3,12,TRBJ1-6,AISERSYNSPLH
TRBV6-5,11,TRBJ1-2,ASSSDRADGYT
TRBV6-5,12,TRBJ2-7,AISELSRSDEQY
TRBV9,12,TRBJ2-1,ASSVAGGPSFQF
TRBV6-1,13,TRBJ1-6,ASNTGAGDNSPLH
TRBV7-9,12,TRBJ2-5,ASSRWTEEETQY
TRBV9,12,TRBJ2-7,ASSVDGQVYEQY
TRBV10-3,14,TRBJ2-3,AISESEAGVTDTQY
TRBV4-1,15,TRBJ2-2,ASSQANQGANTGELF
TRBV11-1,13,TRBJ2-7,ASSLGSTGNYEQY
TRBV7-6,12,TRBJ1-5,ASSLGQGNQPQH
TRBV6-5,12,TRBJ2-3,ASSLGASTDTQY
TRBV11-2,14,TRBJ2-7,ASSAETGQIPYEQY
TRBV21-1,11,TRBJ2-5,ASNRPAKETQY
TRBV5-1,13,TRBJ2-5,ASSRLEGTQETQY
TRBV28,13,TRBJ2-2,ASTLREGQTGELF
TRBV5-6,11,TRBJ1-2,ASSSTGNYGYT
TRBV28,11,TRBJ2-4,ASKARQGTIQY
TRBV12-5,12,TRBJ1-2,ASGYGLSYYGYT
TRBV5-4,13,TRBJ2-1,ASSLGGRPSNEQF
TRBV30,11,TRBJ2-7,AWIIQGTYEQY
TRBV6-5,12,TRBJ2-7,ASPGLAGPYEQY
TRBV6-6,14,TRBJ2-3,ASSGTAGQGADTQY
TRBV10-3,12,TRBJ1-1,AISEPQGNTEAF
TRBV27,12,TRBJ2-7,ASTRQGGSYEQY
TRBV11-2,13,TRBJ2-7,ASSSRLAGSYEQY
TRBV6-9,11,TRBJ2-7,ASSSDSPSEQY